This T cell receptor (beta chain) is drawn from a study of OX40 agonist ivuxolimab in advanced cancers. The repertoire was sequenced with immunoSEQ multiplex PCR; TCRdb's copy has only in-frame clones and lacks some. The data contain some 77,000 clones, roughly 91% of them singletons. Germline V gives CDR1 SGDLS, CDR2 YYNGEE. The CDR3 has 15 residues. Trimming shortened V by 4 bases and J by 3 bases, and 16 bases separated the two germline ends. The V and J genes are TRBV9 and TRBJ2-5; a possible D gene is TRBD1 (6 bases). This TCR was recovered from an adult with an advanced solid tumor such as melanoma, head and neck, liver or kidney cancer. Sequenced here: CD4+ or CD8+ T cells sorted from blood, sampled in a trial of the OX40 agonist ivuxolimab. The CDR3 here is CASSRDSRGEETQYF. The CDR3, as DNA: TGTGCCAGCAGCAGAGACAGCAGGGGAGAAGAGACCCAGTACTTC. The variable domain in full, completed from reference TRBV9 and TRBJ2-5, reads DSGVTQTPKHLITATGQRVTLRCSPRSGDLSVYWYQQSLDQGLQFLIQYYNGEERAKGNILERFSAQQFPDLHSELNLSSLELGDSALYFCASSRDSRGEETQYFGPGTRLLVL.